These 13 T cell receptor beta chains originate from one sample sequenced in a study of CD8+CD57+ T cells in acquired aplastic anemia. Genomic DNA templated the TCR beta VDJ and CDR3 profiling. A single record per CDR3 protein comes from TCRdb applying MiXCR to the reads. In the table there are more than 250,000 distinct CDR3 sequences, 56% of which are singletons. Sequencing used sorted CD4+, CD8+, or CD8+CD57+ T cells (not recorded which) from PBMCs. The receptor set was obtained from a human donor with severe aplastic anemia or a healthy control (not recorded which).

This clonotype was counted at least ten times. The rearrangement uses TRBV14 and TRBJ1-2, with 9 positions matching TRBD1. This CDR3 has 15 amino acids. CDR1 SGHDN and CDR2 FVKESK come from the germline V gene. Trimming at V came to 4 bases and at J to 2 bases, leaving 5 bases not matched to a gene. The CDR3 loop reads CASSRLDRGNYGYTF. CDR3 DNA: TGTGCCAGCAGCCGACTTGACAGGGGGAACTATGGCTACACCTTC. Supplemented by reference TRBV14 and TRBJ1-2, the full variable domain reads EAGVTQFPSHSVIEKGQTVTLRCDPISGHDNLYWYRRVMGKEIKFLLHFVKESKQDESGMPNNRFLAERTGGTYSTLKVQPAELEDSGVYFCASSRLDRGNYGYTFGSGTRLTVV.

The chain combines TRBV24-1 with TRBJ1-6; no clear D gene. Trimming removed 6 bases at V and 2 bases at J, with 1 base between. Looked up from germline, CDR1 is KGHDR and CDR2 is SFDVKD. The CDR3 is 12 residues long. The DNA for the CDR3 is TGTGCCACCAGTACCTATAATTCACCCCTCCACTTT. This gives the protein CATSTYNSPLHF.

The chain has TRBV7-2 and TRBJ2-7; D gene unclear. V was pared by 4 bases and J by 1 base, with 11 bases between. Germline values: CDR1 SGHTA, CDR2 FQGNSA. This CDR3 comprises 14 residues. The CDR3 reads CASSSRTASYEQYF. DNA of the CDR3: TGTGCCAGCAGCTCTCGGACGGCTTCCTACGAGCAGTACTTC.

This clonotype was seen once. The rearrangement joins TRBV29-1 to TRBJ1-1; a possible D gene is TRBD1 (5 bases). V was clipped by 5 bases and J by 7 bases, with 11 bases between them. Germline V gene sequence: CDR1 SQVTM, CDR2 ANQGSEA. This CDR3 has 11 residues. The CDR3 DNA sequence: TGCAGCGTTCACCAGGGTTTTGAAGCTTTCTTT. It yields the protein CSVHQGFEAFF.

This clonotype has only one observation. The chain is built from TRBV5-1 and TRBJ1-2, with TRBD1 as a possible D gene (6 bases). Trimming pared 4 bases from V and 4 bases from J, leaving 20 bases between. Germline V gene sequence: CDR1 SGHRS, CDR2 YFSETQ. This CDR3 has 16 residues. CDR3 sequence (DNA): TGCGCCAGCAGCCCGAGCTTTACAGGGTTGGGCTATGGCTACACCTTC. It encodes CASSPSFTGLGYGYTF.

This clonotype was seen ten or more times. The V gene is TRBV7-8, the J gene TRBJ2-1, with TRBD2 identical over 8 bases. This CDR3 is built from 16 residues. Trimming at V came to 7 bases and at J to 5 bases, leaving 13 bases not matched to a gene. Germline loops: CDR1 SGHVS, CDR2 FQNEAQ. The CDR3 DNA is TGTGCCAGCACCCGGGGGGGCCTTCCGTACAACAATGAGCAGTTCTTC. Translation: CASTRGGLPYNNEQFF.

The CDR3 nucleotides are TGTGCCAGCAGCTTAGGGGGGAGTCCCTACAATGAGCAGTTCTTC. This gives the protein CASSLGGSPYNEQFF. V and J are TRBV11-1 and TRBJ2-1; D assignment may be TRBD1 or TRBD2 (5 bases each). Trimming pared 1 base from V and 2 bases from J, leaving 9 bases between. The V gene's germline CDR1 is SGHAT and CDR2 FQDESV (reference sequence). The CDR3 length is 15 residues.

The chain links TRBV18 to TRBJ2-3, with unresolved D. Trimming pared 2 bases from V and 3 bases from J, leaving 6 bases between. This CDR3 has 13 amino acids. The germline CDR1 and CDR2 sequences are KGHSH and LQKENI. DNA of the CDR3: TGTGCCAGCTCACCAGAAAGTACAGATACGCAGTATTTT. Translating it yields CASSPESTDTQYF.

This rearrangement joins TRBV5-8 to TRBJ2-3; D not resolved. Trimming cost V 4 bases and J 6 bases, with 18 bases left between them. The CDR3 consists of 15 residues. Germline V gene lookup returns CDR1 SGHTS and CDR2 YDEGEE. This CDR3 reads CASSLTADRFDTQYF. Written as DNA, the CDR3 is TGTGCCAGCAGCCTTACGGCCGACCGGTTTGATACGCAGTATTTT.

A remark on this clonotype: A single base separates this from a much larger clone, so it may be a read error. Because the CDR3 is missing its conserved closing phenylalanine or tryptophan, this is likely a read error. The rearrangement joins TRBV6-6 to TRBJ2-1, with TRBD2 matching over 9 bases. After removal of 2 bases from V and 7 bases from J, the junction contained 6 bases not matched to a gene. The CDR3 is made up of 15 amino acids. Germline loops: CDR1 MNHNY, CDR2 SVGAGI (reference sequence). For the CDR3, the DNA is TGTGCCAGCAGTTACAGCCCTAGCGGGGAGAATGAGCAGTTCCTC. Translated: CASSYSPSGENEQFL.

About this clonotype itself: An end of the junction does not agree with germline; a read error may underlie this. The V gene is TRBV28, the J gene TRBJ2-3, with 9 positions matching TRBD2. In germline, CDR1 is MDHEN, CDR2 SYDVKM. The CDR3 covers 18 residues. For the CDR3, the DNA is TGTGCCGGCAGTTCCCAGCGGGGGGTCCCGGCTAGCACAGATACGCAGTATTTT. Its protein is CAGSSQRGVPASTDTQYF.

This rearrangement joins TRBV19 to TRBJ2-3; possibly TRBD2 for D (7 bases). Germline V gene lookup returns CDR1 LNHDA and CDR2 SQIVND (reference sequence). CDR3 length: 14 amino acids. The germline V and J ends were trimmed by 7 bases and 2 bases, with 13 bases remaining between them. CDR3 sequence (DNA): TGTGCCAGTAACGGCGGGGGACACACAGATACGCAGTATTTT. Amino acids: CASNGGGHTDTQYF.

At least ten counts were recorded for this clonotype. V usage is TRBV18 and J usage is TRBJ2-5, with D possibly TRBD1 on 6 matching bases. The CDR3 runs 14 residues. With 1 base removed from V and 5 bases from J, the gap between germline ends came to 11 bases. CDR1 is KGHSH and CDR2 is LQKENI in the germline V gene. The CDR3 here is CASSPLQGGETQYF. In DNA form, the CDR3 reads TGTGCCAGCTCACCACTACAGGGTGGGGAGACCCAGTACTTC.